This TCR beta chain was sequenced during a study of T-cell memory formation after mild COVID-19. Overall study results and limits: Clones contracting day 15 to 85 were balanced CD4/CD8; later expanders leaned CD4+. Nothing showed for sure that second-wave clones peaking on day 37 were SARS-CoV-2 specific. Mainly in CM and EM were contracting CD4+ clones; CD8+ were in EMRA.

The 5'RACE method, run with constant-segment primers, produced TCR alpha and TCR beta cDNA libraries (carrying sample barcodes and UMIs). In TCRdb, the 5' RACE reads were re-called with MiXCR into one record per CDR3 protein. The profile shows roughly 600,000 distinct CDR3 sequences, approximately 19% of them singletons. On this clonotype itself: Its specificity is unknown.

The V gene's germline CDR1 is LNHDA and CDR2 SQIVND (reference sequence). CDR3 length: 13 amino acids. The germline V and J ends were trimmed by 5 bases and 0 bases, with 8 bases remaining between them. The sample was PBMCs or a T cell subset sorted from them (not recorded which). V and J are TRBV19 and TRBJ2-7; the D gene could be TRBD1 or TRBD2 (5 bases each). The receptor's source is an adult woman who had mild COVID-19 (a few samples of this study predate the infection). Cell type and time point are not known. Here the CDR3 reads CASSHGTSYEQYF. The CDR3 DNA reads TGTGCCAGTAGTCACGGGACCTCCTACGAGCAGTACTTC.